This TCR beta chain was profiled in a study of T-cell memory formation after mild COVID-19 (dated by TCRdb to the early 2020s). A note on the overall study: Most TCR sequence clusters were specific to one of the two donors. The cohort was made up of two young adult volunteers, one female and one male, who were previously healthy. Longitudinal TCRalpha and TCRbeta repertoire sequencing tracked T-cell clones expanding and contracting after mild COVID-19 in a couple of donors.

The investigation overall reported the following: Contracting CD4+ clones appeared mostly in the CM and EM memory subsets, whereas CD8+ clones were enriched in EMRA. The study included only a couple of mild cases, and larger cohorts that include severe cases with pre-infection samples were judged to be necessary. Clones that contracted from day 15 to 85 showed balanced CD4/CD8 phenotypes, whereas a second wave of clones that expanded from day 15 to 37 leaned towards CD4+. Some responding clones were detected in pre-infection memory, which suggested that pre-existing cross-reactive memory T cells had joined the SARS-CoV-2 response. The second-wave clones that peaked on day 37 were not confirmed to be SARS-CoV-2 specific.

Concerning this clonotype: There is no known antigen for this receptor. Per-base qualities were not stored, and no clone one base away is much larger.

Ficoll-Paque density gradient centrifugation was used to isolate PBMCs. TCRdb shows the sequencer as Illumina NovaSeq 6000. Using 5'RACE with constant-segment primers, TCRalpha and TCRbeta cDNA libraries were constructed, with sample barcodes and unique molecular identifiers added in the process. Trizol reagent was used to extract RNA from every sample. Library amplification was performed in two PCR steps, and a second sample barcode and Illumina TruSeq adapters were introduced in the second step. The libraries were sequenced on an Illumina NovaSeq using 2 x 150 bp paired-end reads. The authors' pipeline ran thus. The reads were demultiplexed and collapsed into UMI-guided consensus sequences using migec v1.2.7. Using mixcr v2.1.11, UMI consensuses were aligned to TRA and TRB V and J templates and then assembled into clonotypes. A clonotype was counted as expanded or contracted only if both edgeR and NoisET called the change significant, with noise models trained on biological replicates. For edgeR calls, the thresholds were a false discovery rate-adjusted p below 0.01 and a log2 fold-change of 1. As an exploratory analysis of dynamics, max-normalized trajectories of the 1000 most abundant clonotypes were examined with PCA combined with hierarchical clustering. Separately sequenced CD4+ and CD8+ repertoires were used to assign the CD4 or CD8 phenotype of responding clones. Clones were called with MiXCR by TCRdb after fastp trimmed the public reads at Q25, and only in-frame beta chains were retained. Under each unique CDR3 protein, matching rows form one entry showing the most common genes and DNA. The V and J calls and clone size come from TCRdb's table, not from the authors' own analysis. The sample profile shows around 340,000 distinct CDR3 sequences; 13% of them were found once. About 21% of the sample lies in the top ten.

The CDR3 runs 16 amino acids, cysteine and phenylalanine included. Solely the CDR3 DNA is kept, with 48 bases framed from the first base. V is shortened by 6 bases, J by 7 bases, and the region joining them spans 21 bases. The germline V gene specifies SGHTA as CDR1 and FQGNSA as CDR2. The receptor was derived from a man aged 18 to 35 who had mild COVID-19 (a few samples of this study predate the infection). The sample titles of this study are shuffled in the database, so cell type and time point are left out; the donor was told from shared clones. Sequencing was done on a sample of PBMCs or a T cell subset sorted from them (not recorded which). The chain uses TRBV7-2 and TRBJ1-4, with TRBD1 as a weak D call on 5 bases. At the DNA level, the sequence is TGTGCCAGCAGTTACAGATCGGGGGGTGGGATTGAAAAACTGTTTTTT. It is translated as CASSYRSGGGIEKLFF.